These 13 T cell receptor beta chains were sequenced from one sample in a study of shared clonotypes between healthy human individuals. The protocol was immunoSEQ multiplex PCR, while the TCRdb copy is restricted to in-frame clones and leaves out a portion. The data show hundreds of thousands of clones, 73% seen once. Sequencing was carried out using memory CD4+ T cells sorted from blood. Sample subset: CD45RA-negative fraction. These receptor sequences come from a woman aged 25 to 39 in good health.

This clone was recorded only once. The chain employs TRBV6-1 and TRBJ2-2; possible D gene TRBD2, 5 bases. The CDR3 contains 14 residues. The germline V and J ends were trimmed by 8 bases and 3 bases, with 13 bases remaining between them. Per the germline V gene, CDR1 is MNHNS and CDR2 is SASEGT. The CDR3 spells CASVRESDTGELFF. The CDR3 region has the DNA TGTGCCAGCGTAAGGGAGTCGGACACCGGGGAGCTGTTTTTT.

The V gene is TRBV7-6, the J gene TRBJ2-1; 7 nucleotides line up with TRBD2. This CDR3 is 15 amino acids long. With 3 bases clipped from V and 5 bases from J, the junction kept 7 bases outside the gene matches. Germline assignment: CDR1 SGHVS and CDR2 FNYEAQ. The CDR3 sequence is CASSFELAINNEQFF. The DNA of the CDR3 is TGTGCCAGCAGCTTCGAACTAGCGATCAACAATGAGCAGTTCTTC.

The chain joins TRBV7-2 to TRBJ2-5; D might be TRBD2 (7 bases). Trimming took off 7 bases at V and 5 bases at J, with 14 bases between the two ends. This CDR3 is built from 13 residues. Germline lookup yields CDR1 SGHTA and CDR2 FQGNSA. DNA of the CDR3: TGTGCCAGCATACCCGGGGGGCGGGAGACCCAGTACTTC. The encoded protein is CASIPGGRETQYF.

This clone showed up just a few times. V is TRBV5-1 and J is TRBJ2-1, with D possibly matching TRBD1 (5 bases). This CDR3 spans 15 amino acids. V was clipped by 0 bases and J by 3 bases, with 10 bases between them. Germline V lookup: CDR1 SGHRS, CDR2 YFSETQ. CDR3 residues: CASSLDRPDYNEQFF. Written as DNA, the CDR3 is TGCGCCAGCAGCTTGGACAGGCCCGACTACAATGAGCAGTTCTTC.

CDR3 sequence: CASSVGQGIDTQYF. The CDR3 coding sequence is TGCGCCAGCAGCGTGGGACAGGGGATAGATACGCAGTATTTT. The chain has TRBV5-1 and TRBJ2-3; 10 bases are a match to TRBD1. The V segment lost 4 bases and the J segment 5 bases; nucleotides outside the gene matches: 4. The CDR3 is 14 amino acids. CDR1 and CDR2 (germline): SGHRS, YFSETQ.

The chain employs TRBV19 and TRBJ1-1, with 12 bases lining up with TRBD1. There are 17 residues in the CDR3. Looked up from germline, CDR1 is LNHDA and CDR2 is SQIVND (reference sequence). After removal of 5 bases from V and 1 base from J, the junction contained 8 bases not matched to a gene. DNA of the CDR3: TGTGCCAGTAGTGACGAGGGACAGGGGGCTTGGAACACTGAAGCTTTCTTT. This translates into CASSDEGQGAWNTEAFF. Filled out from reference TRBV19 and TRBJ1-1, the complete variable domain reads DGGITQSPKYLFRKEGQNVTLSCEQNLNHDAMYWYRQDPGQGLRLIYYSQIVNDFQKGDIAEGYSVSREKKESFPLTVTSAQKNPTAFYLCASSDEGQGAWNTEAFFGQGTRLTVV.

The V call is TRBV2, the J call TRBJ1-5; TRBD1 matches 8 bases. V was pared by 9 bases and J by 7 bases, with 8 bases of the junction left unmatched. The germline V gene encodes CDR1 SNHLY and CDR2 FYNNEI. The CDR3 length is 13 residues. As DNA, the CDR3 is TGTGCCAGTAGACAGGGGCTGGGACAGCCCCAGCATTTT. It codes for CASRQGLGQPQHF. Looking up the rest from reference TRBV2 and TRBJ1-5 gives the full variable domain: EPEVTQTPSHQVTQMGQEVILRCVPISNHLYFYWYRQILGQKVEFLVSFYNNEISEKSEIFDDQFSVERPDGSNFTLKIRSTKLEDSAMYFCASRQGLGQPQHFGDGTRLSIL.

The chain joins TRBV4-1 to TRBJ2-5, with TRBD2 identical over 10 bases. Germline V gives CDR1 MGHRA, CDR2 YSYEKL. V shed 0 bases, J shed 2 bases, and the junction held 9 bases outside the gene matches. There are 18 residues in the CDR3. For the CDR3, the DNA is TGCGCCAGCAGCCAAGAAACTAGCGGGAAGGTTGAACAAGAGACCCAGTACTTC. Translating it yields CASSQETSGKVEQETQYF.

The table lists this clone with a count of one. J is TRBJ2-5 and V is TRBV5-1; 12 bases align to TRBD2. The V and J ends lost 0 bases and 5 bases, in that order; junction bases with no gene match: 8. This CDR3 has 17 amino acids. Germline V gene data show CDR1 as SGHRS and CDR2 as YFSETQ. CDR3 sequence reads: CASSLEASGRAGETQYF. The CDR3 DNA reads TGCGCCAGCAGCTTGGAGGCTAGCGGGAGGGCCGGTGAGACCCAGTACTTC.

The chain combines TRBV5-1 with TRBJ1-1; TRBD1 agrees at 10 bases. This CDR3 has 15 residues. Germline V lookup: CDR1 SGHRS, CDR2 YFSETQ. V shed 4 bases and J 4 bases; nucleotides not matched to a gene: 7. Here the CDR3 reads CASSTRQGAATEAFF. The CDR3 nucleotides are TGCGCCAGCAGCACACGACAGGGGGCGGCCACTGAAGCTTTCTTT.

V gene TRBV7-3 combines with J gene TRBJ1-1; D gene ambiguous. The CDR3 consists of 15 residues. Germline CDR1 is SGHTA and CDR2 is FQGTGA. V was shortened by 5 bases and J by 3 bases, with 16 bases between the two germline ends. The DNA for the CDR3 is TGTGCCAGCAGCCGAGTCGGGCAGGTACACACTGAAGCTTTCTTT. Protein product: CASSRVGQVHTEAFF.

This rearrangement joins TRBV4-2 to TRBJ2-1, with TRBD2 identical over 7 bases. The CDR3 extends over 14 amino acids. Trimming at V came to 2 bases and at J to 6 bases, leaving 4 bases not matched to a gene. CDR1 and CDR2 from the germline V gene are LGHNA and YNFKEQ. CDR3 sequence: CASSQQRDPNEQFF. DNA for the CDR3: TGTGCCAGCAGCCAACAGCGGGACCCCAATGAGCAGTTCTTC.

The chain couples TRBV7-9 to TRBJ1-1; TRBD1 aligns across 9 bases. Trimming took 2 bases from V and 1 from J; bases not matched to a gene: 5. From germline, CDR1 is SEHNR and CDR2 FQNEAQ (reference sequence). The CDR3 extends over 16 amino acids. CDR3 sequence (DNA): TGTGCCAGCAGCTTAACAGGGGGCGCTGGGAACACTGAAGCTTTCTTT. Its translation: CASSLTGGAGNTEAFF.